These 11 T cell receptor beta chains were all obtained from the same sample, sequenced in a study of T-cell reconstitution after alpha-beta-depleted transplantation in children. Preparation of the TCRbeta library was carried out with unique molecular identifiers. A single record per CDR3 protein comes from TCRdb applying MiXCR to the PCR reads. The sample has some 200,000 distinct CDR3 sequences, roughly 6.8% seen once; the top ten hold about 3%. Material: PBMCs from the stem cell graft donor, obtained from the stem cell graft. The receptors shown here come from a human donor who donated a stem cell graft to a child with Wiskott-Aldrich syndrome.

This clonotype was recorded many times. The V and J genes are TRBV29-1 and TRBJ1-2; the D is unclear. Trimming removed 4 bases from V and 2 bases from J, with 14 bases in between. The CDR3 runs 14 residues. Germline V CDR1 and CDR2: SQVTM, ANQGSEA. Written as DNA, the CDR3 is TGCAGCGTTGTAGGACGCGGGTTAAACTATGGCTACACCTTC. Translated, it gives CSVVGRGLNYGYTF.

This clonotype was counted at least ten times. The chain combines TRBV14 with TRBJ2-1, with 7 bases aligning to TRBD1. Germline CDR1 is SGHDN and CDR2 is FVKESK. After removal of 1 base from V and 0 bases from J, the junction contained 0 bases not matched to a gene. The CDR3 runs 15 residues. This CDR3 is CASSQGTGSYNEQFF. The CDR3 DNA reads TGTGCCAGCAGCCAAGGGACAGGCTCCTACAATGAGCAGTTCTTC. The full variable domain, its missing parts supplied by reference TRBV14 and TRBJ2-1, is EAGVTQFPSHSVIEKGQTVTLRCDPISGHDNLYWYRRVMGKEIKFLLHFVKESKQDESGMPNNRFLAERTGGTYSTLKVQPAELEDSGVYFCASSQGTGSYNEQFFGPGTRLTVL.

This clonotype was observed many times. The V and J genes are TRBV30 and TRBJ1-2; no reliable D call. Germline values: CDR1 GTSNPN, CDR2 SVGIG (reference sequence). The CDR3 totals 14 residues. Trimming took 0 bases from V and 5 from J, leaving 13 bases between them. CDR3 sequence: CAWSVPRVRYGYTF. CDR3 DNA: TGTGCCTGGAGTGTACCAAGGGTTAGGTATGGCTACACCTTC.

The chain uses TRBV29-1 and TRBJ2-2; TRBD1 agrees at 11 bases. The CDR3 length is 14 residues. Germline assignment: CDR1 SQVTM and CDR2 ANQGSEA. V gave up 4 bases and J gave up 4 bases; unmatched junction bases: 2. In DNA, the CDR3 is TGCAGCGTTGGGACAGGGGGCGGCACCGGGGAGCTGTTTTTT. Translating it yields CSVGTGGGTGELFF.

This clonotype was observed many times. The chain links TRBV5-1 to TRBJ1-1; 8 bases fit TRBD1. Germline CDR1 SGHRS, CDR2 YFSETQ. After removal of 4 bases from V and 4 bases from J, the junction contained 6 bases not matched to a gene. The CDR3 has 14 amino acids. The CDR3 loop reads CASSIDTGGTEAFF. CDR3 bases: TGCGCCAGCAGCATAGATACAGGGGGCACTGAAGCTTTCTTT.

This clonotype appeared many times. J is TRBJ2-1 and V is TRBV3-1; 7 bases line up with TRBD2. The CDR3 is 17 amino acids. Germline assignment: CDR1 LGHDT and CDR2 YNNKEL (reference sequence). V was clipped by 2 bases and J by 9 bases; unmatched bases: 16. CDR3 bases: TGTGCCAGCAGCCAAACGGGTGGACTAGTAGTCGCCTCTGAGCAGTTCTTC. It codes for CASSQTGGLVVASEQFF.

This clonotype showed up many times. The chain carries TRBV19 and TRBJ1-5; D remains unclear. The CDR3 is 15 amino acids. Trimming took 8 bases from V and 4 from J, leaving 18 bases between them. Germline CDR1 reads LNHDA; CDR2 reads SQIVND (reference sequence). The CDR3: CASRITDLRNQPQHF. The CDR3 DNA is TGTGCCAGTCGAATTACAGACCTACGTAATCAGCCCCAGCATTTT.

This clonotype was observed many times. The CDR3 coding sequence is TGTGCCAGCAGCTTTTACTCCACTAGCCCCGGGGAGCTGTTTTTT. It specifies CASSFYSTSPGELFF. The V and J genes are TRBV7-2 and TRBJ2-2, with D possibly TRBD2 on 6 matching bases. Germline V gene data show CDR1 as SGHTA and CDR2 as FQGNSA. The CDR3 sequence is 15 residues long. V was clipped by 3 bases and J by 6 bases, with 14 bases between them.

This clonotype occurred many times. The V gene is TRBV6-5, the J gene TRBJ1-1; unclear D gene. The CDR3 is made up of 15 amino acids. Germline CDR1 is MNHEY and CDR2 is SVGAGI. Trimming took 6 bases from V and 0 from J, leaving 14 bases between them. The DNA for the CDR3 is TGTGCCAGCAGCCCTGGACCGGGCATGAACACTGAAGCTTTCTTT. Translating gives CASSPGPGMNTEAFF.

The chain links TRBV12-3 or TRBV12-4 to TRBJ1-2, with TRBD1 matching 12 bases. The junction had 6 bases not matched to a gene; V was cut back by 6 bases and J by 7 bases. The CDR3 is 14 residues long. The CDR3 is CASSLGTGGFGYTF. The CDR3 DNA reads TGTGCCAGCAGCCTAGGGACAGGGGGCTTTGGCTACACCTTC.

The V call is TRBV23-1, the J call TRBJ2-7; D not certain. TRBV23-1 is an ORF; its function is uncertain. There are 13 residues in the CDR3. V lost 2 bases, J lost 3 bases, and 8 bases lay in between. CDR3 nucleotide sequence: TGCGCCAGCAGTCAACTGCGCGGCTACGAGCAGTACTTC. Its translation is CASSQLRGYEQYF.